The 20 T cell receptor beta chains below all came from one sample that was sequenced in a study of pediatric ulcerative colitis. During colonoscopy, one to two rectal pinch biopsies were collected. Here immunoSEQ multiplex PCR was the method, and the copy in TCRdb shows in-frame clones only, minus some. The sample includes tens of thousands of clones, 75% of them seen just once. The source material was gut tissue. These receptors originate from a boy aged 5-17 years with severe ulcerative colitis.

The chain has TRBV6-5 and TRBJ2-7; the match to TRBD2 covers 9 bases. CDR3 size: 15 residues. V lost 4 bases, J lost 0 bases, and 4 bases stayed unmatched. Germline CDR1 is MNHEY and CDR2 is SVGAGI. The DNA for the CDR3 is TGTGCCAGCAGTTCTGCGGGGGGGAACTCCTACGAGCAGTACTTC. It specifies CASSSAGGNSYEQYF.

This sequence joins TRBV30 and TRBJ1-1; the D is unclear. The CDR3 has 14 residues. In germline, CDR1 is GTSNPN, CDR2 SVGIG (reference sequence). V shed 0 bases and J shed 0 bases, with 8 bases lying between them. CDR3 sequence (DNA): TGTGCCTGGAGTGTCCGACGGTTGAACACTGAAGCTTTCTTT. Its translation: CAWSVRRLNTEAFF.

The V gene is TRBV15, the J gene TRBJ2-7; D is perhaps TRBD2 (6 bases). Between the trimmed V and J ends, which lost 3 bases and 2 bases, there was a span of 17 bases. From germline, CDR1 is LNHNV and CDR2 YYDKDF (reference sequence). The CDR3 spans 16 residues. The CDR3 is CATSRRGLLAPYEQYF. The CDR3, as DNA: TGTGCCACCAGCAGGCGGGGACTCCTAGCCCCCTACGAGCAGTACTTC.

V usage is TRBV7-9 and J usage is TRBJ2-1; TRBD2 is a possible D gene (5 bases). V was pared by 5 bases and J by 9 bases, with 14 bases between. The length of the CDR3 is 13 residues. Germline-derived CDR1 and CDR2 are SEHNR and FQNEAQ (reference sequence). The CDR3 sequence is CASSRTASGEQFF. The CDR3, as DNA: TGTGCCAGCAGCCGGACTGCTTCGGGTGAGCAGTTCTTC.

The rearrangement links TRBV19 to TRBJ2-7, with D hard to call. CDR1 is LNHDA and CDR2 is SQIVND in the germline V gene (reference sequence). Trimming shortened V by 6 bases and J by 1 base, and 13 bases separated the two germline ends. This CDR3 is built from 14 residues. CDR3 sequence: CASRLSDGSYEQYF. CDR3 nucleotides: TGTGCCAGTAGGCTATCGGACGGATCCTACGAGCAGTACTTC.

As concerns this clone: The junction shows a germline mismatch at one end, possibly a read error. The chain links TRBV7-7 to TRBJ1-3, with a possible D match to TRBD1 (5 bases). Per germline, CDR1 SSHAT and CDR2 FNYEAQ (reference sequence). The CDR3 has 15 residues. The CDR3 sequence: CASSVGTNSGNTIYF. The CDR3 DNA reads TGTGCTAGCAGCGTCGGGACCAACTCTGGAAACACCATATATTTT.

The chain links TRBV6-1 to TRBJ1-1; weak D call: TRBD1 (5 bases). Germline assignment: CDR1 MNHNS and CDR2 SASEGT. The CDR3 totals 13 residues. V was cut by 1 base and J by 4 bases, with 7 bases left in between. CDR3 nucleotide sequence: TGTGCCAGCAGTGAAGGGGACCTCACTGAAGCTTTCTTT. Encoded protein: CASSEGDLTEAFF.

V usage is TRBV18 and J usage is TRBJ1-5; TRBD1 might be the D (6 bases). CDR1 KGHSH and CDR2 LQKENI come from the germline V gene. This CDR3 spans 15 amino acids. V dropped 2 bases and J dropped 6 bases, with 14 bases sitting between them. This CDR3 reads CASSPMGHEGQPQHF. The DNA for the CDR3 is TGTGCCAGCTCACCAATGGGACATGAGGGTCAGCCCCAGCATTTT.

The rearrangement uses TRBV1 and TRBJ2-1. TRBV1 is assigned pseudogene status. The length of the CDR3 is 18 residues. CDR3 in DNA: TGCACCAGCAGCCAGAAGACTAGTGGGGGGCCCCCCTACAATGAGCAGTTCTTC. It translates to CTSSQKTSGGPPYNEQFF.

The CDR3 loop is CASSKAGGRTDTQYF. The DNA for the CDR3 is TGTGCCAGCAGCAAAGCGGGGGGTCGCACAGATACGCAGTATTTT. The V and J genes are TRBV11-2 and TRBJ2-3, with TRBD2 matching 9 bases. Trimming removed 5 bases from V and 1 base from J; junction bases left unmatched: 4. CDR1 SGHAT and CDR2 FQNNGV come from the germline V gene. There are 15 residues in the CDR3.

The V gene is TRBV6-6, the J gene TRBJ2-3; 7 bases fit TRBD2. The CDR3 extends over 14 amino acids. CDR1 and CDR2 (germline): MNHNY, SVGAGI (reference sequence). With 6 bases clipped from V and 6 bases from J, the junction kept 9 bases outside the gene matches. For the CDR3, the DNA is TGTGCCAGCAGCGTACTAGCGCGGACGGATACGCAGTATTTT. The encoded protein is CASSVLARTDTQYF.

This chain joins TRBV19 and TRBJ1-1; D might be TRBD1 (6 bases). CDR1 LNHDA and CDR2 SQIVND come from the germline V gene (reference sequence). Trimming removed 7 bases at V and 5 bases at J, with 17 bases between. This CDR3 spans 14 amino acids. The CDR3 region has the DNA TGTGCCAGTAAGAGGGGGGAAGCCGGGACTGAAGCTTTCTTT. This sequence encodes CASKRGEAGTEAFF. Full variable domain (missing parts from reference TRBV19 and TRBJ1-1): DGGITQSPKYLFRKEGQNVTLSCEQNLNHDAMYWYRQDPGQGLRLIYYSQIVNDFQKGDIAEGYSVSREKKESFPLTVTSAQKNPTAFYLCASKRGEAGTEAFFGQGTRLTVV.

The genes are TRBV14 and TRBJ1-3, with a tentative D call TRBD1 (5 bases). Trimming took 4 bases from V and 4 from J, leaving 8 bases between them. There are 13 residues in the CDR3. Germline values: CDR1 SGHDN, CDR2 FVKESK. The CDR3 spells CASSRDEGNTIYF. In DNA form, the CDR3 reads TGTGCCAGCAGCCGGGACGAAGGAAACACCATATATTTT.

For this clone: This CDR3 is missing its conserved last phenylalanine or tryptophan, likely due to a read error. The chain has TRBV6-6 and TRBJ1-6; D remains ambiguous. The CDR3 runs 13 residues. V was trimmed by 2 bases and J by 9 bases, leaving 8 bases between them. Per germline, CDR1 MNHNY and CDR2 SVGAGI (reference sequence). CDR3 region: CASSYRLGSPLHL. The CDR3 nucleotides read TGTGCCAGCAGTTACCGGCTGGGTTCACCCCTCCACCTT.

This chain connects TRBV2 to TRBJ2-3; D is tentatively TRBD1 or TRBD2 (5 bases each). V lost 8 bases, J lost 2 bases, and 8 bases lay in between. CDR1 and CDR2 from the germline V gene are SNHLY and FYNNEI. This CDR3 has 12 amino acids. CDR3 coding DNA: TGTGCCAGCGAGGGGAACACAGATACGCAGTATTTT. Translation: CASEGNTDTQYF.

CDR3 sequence: CASSLGGTDTQYF. In DNA form, the CDR3 reads TGCGCCAGCAGCTTGGGCGGCACAGATACGCAGTATTTT. The chain recombines TRBV5-1 with TRBJ2-3; D unclear. The germline V gene has CDR1 SGHRS and CDR2 YFSETQ. Trimming removed 0 bases from V and 1 base from J, with 3 bases in between. The CDR3 totals 13 residues.

The CDR3 nucleotides read TGTGCCAGCAGCTTCGGGCAGGGATCCTTTCTTGAGCTGTTTTTT. It yields the protein CASSFGQGSFLELFF. This rearrangement joins TRBV5-4 to TRBJ2-2, with D tentatively TRBD1 (5 bases). This CDR3 region has 15 residues. Germline CDR1 SGHNT, CDR2 YYREEE (reference sequence). The V gene lost 2 bases and the J gene lost 11 bases, with 19 bases spanning the gap.

The CDR3 DNA is TGCGCCAGCAGCCATCTGGTGGGGGGATCCTACGAGCAGTACTTC. Its protein is CASSHLVGGSYEQYF. The chain joins TRBV4-1 to TRBJ2-7; a weak D match, TRBD2 (6 bases). Germline CDR1 reads MGHRA; CDR2 reads YSYEKL. V was pared by 3 bases and J by 1 base, with 13 bases between. The CDR3 extends over 15 amino acids.

The genes are TRBV28 and TRBJ2-7, with TRBD1 matching 11 bases. V was pared by 4 bases and J by 2 bases, with 4 bases of the junction left unmatched. Germline-derived CDR1 and CDR2 are MDHEN and SYDVKM. The CDR3 consists of 15 residues. CDR3 loop: CASSSPGQGAYEQYF. CDR3 bases: TGTGCCAGCAGTTCCCCGGGACAGGGGGCCTACGAGCAGTACTTC.

The chain is built from TRBV6-1 and TRBJ2-2; weak D call: TRBD2 (6 bases). The V end was cut by 4 bases, the J end by 3 bases, with 12 bases between. The CDR3 runs to 15 residues. Germline V gene sequence: CDR1 MNHNS, CDR2 SASEGT. The CDR3 loop is CASSGLVGDTGELFF. CDR3 nucleotides: TGTGCCAGCAGTGGACTAGTGGGGGACACCGGGGAGCTGTTTTTT.